This TCR beta chain was identified during a study of CXCR3-negative and CXCR3-positive naive CD8 T cells (dated by TCRdb to 2018 to 2020). Study-level background: In total, about 135 million TRB reads were obtained, corresponding to roughly 1.5 +/- 0.3 million reads per library. The diversity and physicochemical repertoire analyses included 11 donors pooled from two independent experiments. The TRBV-TRBJ cluster analysis covered naive subsets from about 5 donors and memory cells from 3 donors. Overall study outcomes, separate from this receptor: Because CXCR3 expression was partially decreased after cryopreservation, freshly isolated PBMCs were used for most assays. Compared with CXCR3-negative naive cells, CXCR3-positive naive cells had TRB CDR3s with higher hydrophobicity (lower Kidera factor 4), lower energy, and higher strength and volume indices. Repertoire diversity was comparably high in both naive subsets but much lower in memory CD8+ T cells. Surface CD5, linked to self-reactivity in mice, was comparable between naive subsets; TCR interaction strength was therefore also inferred from TRB CDR3 physicochemical properties. Naive CXCR3-negative and CXCR3-positive cells from the same donor showed similar TRBV-TRBJ usage, whereas memory cells showed distinct patterns.

For each CD8+ T cell subset, flow sorting was done in triplicate, and about 300,000 cells per subset went directly into RLT lysis buffer. To keep memory contaminants out, a stringent definition of naive CD8+ T cells was applied: CD45RO-CCR7+CD27+CD95-. Peripheral blood mononuclear cells were isolated from buffy coats using standard density gradient centrifugation. A FACSAria III was used to flow-sort naive CXCR3-negative and CXCR3-positive CD8+ T cells. Total RNA was extracted from sorted cells using an RNeasy Mini Kit. As regards this clonotype: What this receptor recognizes is not known.

Sequencing used a NextSeq 550. The Human TCR Profiling Kit (MiLaboratory) was used to prepare UMI-labeled 5' RACE TRB cDNA libraries. cDNA synthesis used the entire amount of extracted RNA, and PCR amplification then used the entire amount of cDNA produced. Libraries were prepared in parallel using an identical number of PCR cycles. As for the original processing: About 48,000 +/- 9,800 unique UMI-labeled TRB cDNA molecules per library were extracted with MIGEC and MiXCR, with at least two reads per UMI required. On average, each library contained about 40,000 +/- 10,000 functional in-frame TRB CDR3 nucleotide clonotypes without stop codons. After each sample was downsampled to 5000 UMI-labeled TRB molecules, VDJtools was used to calculate diversity metrics such as normalized Shannon-Wiener and Chao1. VDJtools was used to calculate clonotype-size-weighted physicochemical properties of the central five CDR3 residues, namely interaction energy, strength, volume and Kidera factor 4. Following reprocessing of the reads by TCRdb, the data hold one row per CDR3 protein sequence and no DNA is available. TCRdb assigned the V and J calls; the authors' analysis was not used. The sample table holds about 150,000 distinct CDR3 sequences. Approximately 0.46% of the sample is taken by the ten largest.

Inclusive of the bounding cysteine and phenylalanine, the CDR3 is 14 residues long. No DNA sequence is on record. The germline V gene specifies MRHNA as CDR1 and SNTAGT as CDR2. Recombination connected TRBV6-4 to TRBJ2-2. Sequences were obtained from naive CXCR3+ CD8+ T cells from blood. The cell subset or site label of this sample denotes: CD45RO-CCR7+CD27+CD95- naive CD8+ T cells expressing CXCR3 (TNR3+). The sequence was collected from a human donor in good health. Some clones in this sample may be carry-over from other donors' samples. The CDR3 reads as follows: CASSDSTNTGELFF.